This passage covers 5 T cell receptor beta chains from one sample sequenced in a study of graft-versus-host responses after intestinal transplantation. Clones were sequenced by immunoSEQ multiplex PCR, and TCRdb holds only the in-frame ones, with some missing. The sample shows tens of thousands of clones, about 90% of them seen only once. Antigens of these TCRs are unknown. Sequencing was performed on unstimulated CD4+ T cells sorted from spleen or lymph node cells, taken before transplant. The source is a human donor who was the organ donor for an intestinal transplant.

V gene TRBV15 combines with J gene TRBJ2-3; 12 bases map to TRBD2. The CDR3 runs 17 residues. CDR1 and CDR2 (germline): LNHNV, YYDKDF (reference sequence). Losses at the gene ends were 0 bases for V and 5 bases for J; bases not matched to a gene: 6. CDR3 loop: CATSRESSGRARDTQYF. The CDR3 DNA sequence: TGTGCCACCAGCAGAGAGTCTAGCGGGAGGGCCAGAGATACGCAGTATTTT.

J is TRBJ2-6 and V is TRBV19; D may correspond to TRBD1 or TRBD2 (5 bases each). V lost 6 bases, J lost 4 bases, and 10 bases lay in between. The CDR3 totals 14 residues. Germline CDR1 LNHDA, CDR2 SQIVND (reference sequence). As DNA, the CDR3 is TGTGCCAGTAGGAAGGGGACCGGGGCCAACGTCCTGACTTTC. It translates to CASRKGTGANVLTF.

The V and J genes are TRBV28 and TRBJ2-1, with 10 bases that match TRBD2. In germline, CDR1 is MDHEN, CDR2 SYDVKM. V shed 2 bases, J shed 8 bases, and the junction held 3 bases outside the gene matches. The CDR3 length is 14 residues. CDR3 region: CASSLLAGVDEQFF. CDR3 nucleotides: TGTGCCAGCAGTTTACTAGCGGGAGTGGATGAGCAGTTCTTC.

The rearrangement links TRBV6-5 to TRBJ2-7; 8 bases line up with TRBD1. This CDR3 has 14 amino acids. J lost 0 bases, V lost 6 bases, and 4 bases had no gene match. Germline V CDR1 and CDR2: MNHEY, SVGAGI. Written as DNA, the CDR3 is TGTGCCAGCAGCCGGGACAGGAACTCCTACGAGCAGTACTTC. It translates to CASSRDRNSYEQYF.

The chain has TRBV4-1 and TRBJ1-6, with D unresolved. Germline V gives CDR1 MGHRA, CDR2 YSYEKL. This CDR3 spans 15 amino acids. Trimming removed 0 bases from V and 4 bases from J, with 7 bases in between. CDR3 bases: TGCGCCAGCAGCCAAGATTTGGTGTATAATTCACCCCTCCACTTT. Its translation is CASSQDLVYNSPLHF.